This T cell receptor beta chain was captured by sequencing in a study of identical twins (dated by TCRdb to 2016 to 2017). Some background on the complete study: TCR alpha and beta repertoires from monozygotic twins, unrelated adults of various ages and cord blood were deep-sequenced to test whether fetal clonotypes persist. To rule out contamination, the twin experiments were replicated at different times with different library preparation protocols.

The library was built by means of 5' RACE. The sequencer was an Illumina HiSeq 2000. A universal primer binding site was introduced by template switching, and a unique molecular identifier was present in the final cDNA, enabling accurate counting of TCR cDNA molecules. Specific primers in the conserved constant-segment region were used to synthesize first-strand cDNA for TCR alpha and beta chains. To control for contamination, every cDNA library was double barcoded, receiving both a SMART-Mk sample barcode and Illumina barcodes. TruSeq adapter sequences along with Illumina sample barcodes were introduced in two successive PCR steps. The Illumina HiSeq platform was used with custom primers to sequence TCR alpha and beta cDNA libraries. The study's processing was this. Raw reads were processed with MiGEC to extract unique molecular identifiers, and MiXCR was used to determine CDR3 positions. Recombination models were inferred per individual with the repgenHMM and IGoR tools using an EM algorithm. The analysis of shared clonotypes was done with the tcR package in R, with sharing normalized by the product of cloneset sizes. To study raw recombination without the effects of thymic and clonal selection, out-of-frame nonproductive sequences were analyzed. TCRdb trimmed the raw reads at Q25, called clones with MiXCR and kept productive beta chains. Under each unique CDR3 protein, matching rows form one entry showing the most common genes and DNA. These V and J calls are TCRdb output, not the study's own analysis. The sample table lists roughly 720,000 distinct CDR3 sequences, over 15% of them with a count of one. Of the sample, about an eighth falls within the top ten clones.

All donors were healthy Caucasians. The twin cohort comprised three pairs of female monozygotic twins, all aged about 18 to 30 years. RNA for TCR libraries was isolated from peripheral blood mononuclear cells. In regard to this clonotype: Its antigen remains unidentified. No base qualities exist here, and no much larger clone lies one base off it.

Overall study outcomes, separate from this receptor: Recombination models systematically underestimated out-of-frame TCR alpha sharing in monozygotic twins but agreed with sharing between unrelated individuals. Abundant cord blood beta clonotypes carried fewer insertions; young adult naive repertoires showed a weaker similar trend, while memory repertoires showed none. Zero-insertion analyses could be partly confounded by invariant T cells such as MAIT and iNKT, although diverse VJ usage argued against such confounding for most clonotypes. In beta out-of-frame sequences, excess twin sharing was weaker, because having fewer shared sequences lowered the signal-to-noise ratio. Conclusions relied on cross-sectional statistical analysis, since the same donors could not be followed over many years. Compared with coincidental sharing between unrelated individuals, out-of-frame TCR alpha sequences shared between twins showed an excess of sequences with low generation probability.

The V and J ends are trimmed by 5 bases and 5 bases, leaving 13 bases between them. Sequences SGHRS (CDR1) and YFSETQ (CDR2) are obtained from the germline V gene. Spanning cysteine to phenylalanine, the CDR3 consists of 13 amino acids. Only CDR3 DNA remains: 39 bases, in frame from the first base. These same data were also listed under a study on T cells expressing NK-cell markers. Reported in the second study: Eight donors provided sorted CD3+CD56+NKG2C+, CD3+CD56+NKG2C- and CD3+CD56-NKG2C+ T-cell subsets, whose TCR beta-chain repertoires were profiled. Seven of the eight sequenced donors were HCMV-seropositive and one was HCMV-seronegative. To restrict sorting to alphabetaTCR-expressing T cells, an anti-gammadeltaTCR antibody was added in several experiments. In several donors, the dominant CD3+CD56+NKG2C+ clonotypes were found to rank among the top 10 CD8+ clonotypes and to make up roughly 1.0-7.0% of CD8+ T cells. Those dominant clonotypes were again the most abundant among CD3+CD56-NKG2C+ cells in a few donors, at roughly 28.3-60.1%. Whether the expanded NKG2C-expressing T cell clones were specific for HCMV antigens was left unclear. Randomly selected healthy volunteers, three men and five women, were used as the eight sequenced donors. HCMV-specific IgG was detected in serum with a commercial ELISA kit to determine HCMV serostatus. For about 6 donors, unsorted PBMC were also used to sequence bulk peripheral blood T-cell repertoires. MIGEC was used to demultiplex reads and group the reads by UMI, and MiTCR was used to assemble and quantify clonotypes. To remove erroneous sequences, TCR cDNA sequences were retained only when supported by two or more reads. The tcR package was used for downstream repertoire analysis, and clonotypes were matched across fractions by CDR3 nucleotide sequence plus V segment. Antigen specificity was annotated against VDJdb with VDJmatch, allowing one amino acid substitution in CDR3.

This chain joins TRBV5-1 to TRBJ2-5; the D region is possibly TRBD1 or TRBD2, each matching across 5 bases. The sample taken for sequencing was PBMCs. This clonotype was obtained from a woman under 30 in good health. The CDR3 reads as follows: CASRIGTGETQYF. The nucleotide sequence reads as follows: TGCGCCAGCAGAATCGGGACGGGGGAGACCCAGTACTTC.